Sequencing of this T cell receptor (beta chain) was carried out in a study of shared clonotypes between healthy human individuals. Background on the study: Per-donor plates numbered three CD4 naive, three CD4 memory, two CD8 naive and one CD8 memory.

CDR3 size: 12 residues. V was cut by 3 bases and J by 6 bases, with 8 bases left in between. In germline, CDR1 is LNHDA, CDR2 SQIVND (reference sequence). Under the authors' procedure: Junction-only immunoSEQ sequences carried no quality scores, so filtering differed. The table came from immunoSEQ multiplex PCR; TCRdb's copy has only in-frame clones and leaves some out. Clone size and the V and J calls come from that table; the DNA yielded D and trimming. The repertoire has roughly 2 million clones, more than 90% of them found once; the top ten carry roughly 0.13%. The V gene is TRBV19, the J gene TRBJ1-2; D might be TRBD1 (6 bases). This receptor was obtained from a man younger than 35 in good health. Sequencing was carried out using naive CD4+ T cells sorted from blood. Described subset: CD45RA+ positively selected. The CDR3 sequence is CASSIQGHGYTF. The CDR3 nucleotides read TGTGCCAGTAGTATCCAGGGGCATGGCTACACCTTC.